This entry lists 26 T cell receptor beta chains sequenced from one sample in a study of molecular identifiers for immune sequencing clone quantification. MiXCR, run by TCRdb on the PCR reads, gives a single entry per CDR3 protein. Of 300,000 to 400,000 distinct CDR3 sequences in the sample, roughly 24% were seen once. Sequencing was done on a sample of naive CD8+ T cells from blood, with Jurkat cell RNA spiked in. Regarding subset: FACS-sorted CD8+CD4-CCR7+CD45RA+ naive T cells. Receptor source: a human donor in good health. Some libraries in this study had Jurkat cell RNA spiked in.

The chain joins TRBV27 to TRBJ2-7, with D perhaps matching TRBD1 or TRBD2 (7 bases each). Germline CDR1 reads MNHEY; CDR2 reads SMNVEV (reference sequence). Trimming stripped 3 bases from V and 4 bases from J, with 13 bases between. CDR3 size: 14 residues. Here the CDR3 reads CASSLTGRAYEQYF. The DNA for the CDR3 is TGTGCCAGCAGTTTGACAGGGAGGGCGTACGAGCAGTACTTC.

The J gene is TRBJ2-1, the V gene TRBV20-1; D is unresolved. V was clipped by 4 bases and J by 4 bases, with 17 bases between them. Germline CDR1 reads DFQATT; CDR2 reads SNEGSKA (reference sequence). The CDR3 covers 15 residues. Written as DNA, the CDR3 is TGCAGTGCTACTTCAACTCCGCAGCTATACAATGAGCAGTTCTTC. This codes for CSATSTPQLYNEQFF.

This clonotype was observed at least ten times. The CDR3 DNA reads as TGTGCCAGCAGTTCCAGGTCCTCATCTAGCACAGATACGCAGTATTTT. The encoded protein is CASSSRSSSSTDTQYF. The genes are TRBV6-5 and TRBJ2-3, with D unresolved. V was shortened by 4 bases and J by 0 bases, with 14 bases between the two germline ends. This CDR3 has 16 residues. Germline CDR1 and CDR2: MNHEY and SVGAGI.

This sequence joins TRBV5-6 and TRBJ2-7; 7 nucleotides line up with TRBD2. Germline V gene sequence: CDR1 SGHDT, CDR2 YYEEEE. CDR3 length: 15 amino acids. Trimming removed 0 bases from V and 4 bases from J; junction bases left unmatched: 7. The CDR3 DNA follows: TGTGCCAGCAGCTTGGGGGGCGGGAGTTGGTACGAGCAGTACTTC. Residues: CASSLGGGSWYEQYF.

This clonotype was detected many times. The chain links TRBV25-1 to TRBJ1-3; 9 bases agree with TRBD1. V dropped 0 bases and J dropped 7; count of bases not matched to a gene: 10. This CDR3 comprises 17 residues. From germline, CDR1 is MGHDK and CDR2 SYGVNS. The CDR3 DNA reads TGTGCCAGCAGTGAATATAGGACAGGGGAAACCGAGAACACCATATATTTT. Translation gives CASSEYRTGETENTIYF.

This clonotype has a count of ten or more. The CDR3 coding sequence is TGTGCCAGCAGCTGGGGACAGGGTTTGACAGATACGCAGTATTTT. Translation: CASSWGQGLTDTQYF. The chain carries TRBV7-6 and TRBJ2-3; 9 bases are shared with TRBD1. CDR1 and CDR2 (germline): SGHVS, FNYEAQ. The CDR3 is 15 amino acids. The V and J ends lost 4 bases and 3 bases, in that order; junction bases with no gene match: 5.

This clonotype was recorded at least ten times. The J gene is TRBJ2-2, the V gene TRBV9; 9 bases match TRBD2. This CDR3 spans 17 amino acids. The V gene end was trimmed by 3 bases and the J gene end by 0 bases; junction bases not matched to a gene: 6. Per the germline V gene, CDR1 is SGDLS and CDR2 is YYNGEE. CDR3 residues: CASSDRLAETNTGELFF. CDR3 nucleotides: TGTGCCAGCAGCGATAGACTAGCGGAGACGAACACCGGGGAGCTGTTTTTT.

The chain has TRBV4-3 and TRBJ2-7, with D hard to call. The CDR3 spans 14 residues. The germline CDR1 and CDR2 sequences are LGHNA and YSLEER. The germline V and J ends were trimmed by 0 bases and 5 bases, with 11 bases remaining between them. CDR3 loop: CASSQDRLDHEQYF. The CDR3 nucleotides read TGCGCCAGCAGCCAAGATCGATTGGACCACGAGCAGTACTTC.

The table lists this clonotype with many counts. This chain joins TRBV29-1 and TRBJ2-1; 11 nucleotides align to TRBD2. Per germline, CDR1 SQVTM and CDR2 ANQGSEA. This CDR3 is built from 14 residues. The ends lost 7 bases at V and 6 bases at J; junction bases unmatched: 8. The CDR3 is CSAAHGTSGNEQFF. CDR3 DNA: TGCAGCGCAGCGCACGGGACTAGCGGCAATGAGCAGTTCTTC.

This clonotype has at least ten counts. V is TRBV5-1 and J is TRBJ2-7; TRBD1 aligns across 7 bases. The length of the CDR3 is 15 residues. The V gene's germline CDR1 is SGHRS and CDR2 YFSETQ. Trimming took 2 bases from V and 1 from J; bases not matched to a gene: 6. CDR3 nucleotide sequence: TGCGCCAGCAGCTTTACCGGGACAGAATCCTACGAGCAGTACTTC. It yields the protein CASSFTGTESYEQYF. Full variable domain (remainder filled in from reference TRBV5-1 and TRBJ2-7): KAGVTQTPRYLIKTRGQQVTLSCSPISGHRSVSWYQQTPGQGLQFLFEYFSETQRNKGNFPGRFSGRQFSNSRSEMNVSTLELGDSALYLCASSFTGTESYEQYFGPGTRLTVT.

This clonotype occurred a few times. The chain carries TRBV5-6 and TRBJ2-3; 7 bases align to TRBD1. This CDR3 comprises 16 residues. In germline, CDR1 is SGHDT, CDR2 YYEEEE. With V trimmed by 0 bases and J by 0 bases, 4 bases remained unmatched. The CDR3 here is CASSLGYRGSTDTQYF. In DNA, the CDR3 is TGTGCCAGCAGCTTGGGGTACAGGGGTAGCACAGATACGCAGTATTTT.

In its sample, this clonotype was seen a few times. J is TRBJ1-1 and V is TRBV7-8, with D maybe TRBD1 (5 bases). V gave up 5 bases and J gave up 11 bases, with 15 bases separating them. Germline-derived CDR1 and CDR2 are SGHVS and FQNEAQ. The CDR3 is 12 amino acids. The CDR3 here is CASSNRRLLAFF. In DNA, the CDR3 is TGTGCCAGCAGCAACAGGCGACTTCTCGCTTTCTTT.

The chain employs TRBV27 and TRBJ1-5; the D gene is possibly TRBD1 (6 bases). Germline V gene data show CDR1 as MNHEY and CDR2 as SMNVEV (reference sequence). This CDR3 is 14 amino acids long. Trimming stripped 11 bases from V and 4 bases from J, with 18 bases between. The CDR3 protein is CAAGGGAINQPQHF. CDR3 coding DNA: TGTGCCGCCGGAGGGGGGGCCATTAATCAGCCCCAGCATTTT.

In DNA form, the CDR3 reads TGTGCCAGCAGTTTATTGAGGGGGCTAGACGAGCAGTACTTC. Its protein is CASSLLRGLDEQYF. The chain joins TRBV28 to TRBJ2-7; TRBD1 matches at 7 bases. Germline values: CDR1 MDHEN, CDR2 SYDVKM. The CDR3 loop spans 14 amino acids. V gave up 1 base and J gave up 5 bases; unmatched junction bases: 5.

This clonotype was observed at least ten times. CDR3: CASSKITSGSFGGELFF. The CDR3 DNA sequence: TGCGCCAGCAGCAAGATAACTAGCGGGAGTTTTGGCGGGGAGCTGTTTTTT. The V and J genes are TRBV10-2 and TRBJ2-2; 11 nucleotides line up with TRBD2. Germline lookup yields CDR1 WSHSY and CDR2 SAAADI. CDR3 length equals 17 residues. J was trimmed by 7 bases and V by 6 bases; bases with no gene match: 13.

This clonotype appeared a few times. The chain uses TRBV4-1 and TRBJ2-3; 9 bases map to TRBD2. The CDR3 consists of 17 residues. Germline CDR1 is MGHRA and CDR2 is YSYEKL. V lost 4 bases, J lost 4 bases, and 12 bases stayed unmatched. CDR3 in amino acids: CASSRYPIAGEADTQYF. DNA of the CDR3: TGCGCCAGCAGCCGATACCCAATAGCGGGAGAGGCAGATACGCAGTATTTT.

This clonotype was found many times. The chain combines TRBV5-4 with TRBJ1-1, with D possibly being TRBD1 (5 bases). CDR1 is SGHNT, CDR2 YYREEE, per germline (reference sequence). CDR3 length: 15 residues. V dropped 1 base and J dropped 6 bases, with 16 bases sitting between them. The DNA for the CDR3 is TGTGCCAGCAGCTTGTCGGACACATTGGGCGCTGAAGCTTTCTTT. This sequence encodes CASSLSDTLGAEAFF. Combining the CDR3 with reference TRBV5-4 and TRBJ1-1 gives the whole variable domain ETGVTQSPTHLIKTRGQQVTLRCSSQSGHNTVSWYQQALGQGPQFIFQYYREEENGRGNFPPRFSGLQFPNYSSELNVNALELDDSALYLCASSLSDTLGAEAFFGQGTRLTVV.

The chain combines TRBV7-8 with TRBJ2-3, with D perhaps TRBD1 (5 bases). The CDR3 extends over 15 amino acids. Germline loops: CDR1 SGHVS, CDR2 FQNEAQ. Trimming removed 5 bases at V and 3 bases at J, with 15 bases between. The chain's CDR3 is CASSVDSDPTDTQYF. The DNA of the CDR3 is TGTGCCAGCAGCGTAGACAGCGACCCAACAGATACGCAGTATTTT. The complete variable domain, with remaining parts taken from reference TRBV7-8 and TRBJ2-3, reads GAGVSQSPRYKVAKRGQDVALRCDPISGHVSLFWYQQALGQGPEFLTYFQNEAQLDKSGLPSDRFFAERPEGSVSTLKIQRTQQEDSAVYLCASSVDSDPTDTQYFGPGTRLTVL.

This sequence joins TRBV7-9 and TRBJ2-1, with 10 bases that match TRBD2. Germline V gene sequence: CDR1 SEHNR, CDR2 FQNEAQ (reference sequence). CDR3 size: 19 residues. The ends lost 8 bases at V and 0 bases at J; junction bases unmatched: 16. CDR3: CASSTEGLAGERSYNEQFF. DNA for the CDR3: TGTGCCAGCTCCACAGAAGGGCTAGCGGGGGAACGCTCCTACAATGAGCAGTTCTTC.

This clonotype was picked up many times. The chain employs TRBV6-1 and TRBJ2-3; D unclear. The germline CDR1 and CDR2 sequences are MNHNS and SASEGT. This CDR3 has 14 amino acids. V lost 2 bases to trimming and J lost 4 bases, with 10 bases between them. The CDR3 reads CASSELAGADTQYF. In DNA form, the CDR3 reads TGTGCCAGCAGTGAACTGGCTGGGGCAGATACGCAGTATTTT.

Regarding this clonotype: The junction differs from germline at one of its ends, possibly a read error. The chain joins TRBV28 to TRBJ2-7; D not resolved. The CDR3 is 14 amino acids. CDR1 is MDHEN, CDR2 SYDVKM, per germline. The CDR3 DNA sequence: TGTGCCGGCAGCCCAAGGACCCCCCTTCCCGAGCAGTACTTC. Encoded protein: CAGSPRTPLPEQYF.

A note on this clonotype: Mismatch with germline at one junction end may stem from a read error. The chain links TRBV28 to TRBJ1-5, with D uncertain. This CDR3 has 15 amino acids. Germline CDR1 MDHEN, CDR2 SYDVKM. The CDR3 protein is CAIIPPDRGFPPPHF. DNA of the CDR3: TGTGCCATCATCCCCCCGGACCGGGGATTTCCGCCCCCGCATTTT.

CDR3 in DNA: TGCAGTGCTAGAGATGTCACCCCCGATACGCAGTATTTT. Translation: CSARDVTPDTQYF. This sequence joins TRBV20-1 and TRBJ2-3; D unclear. Per the germline V gene, CDR1 is DFQATT and CDR2 is SNEGSKA (reference sequence). The CDR3 has 13 amino acids. The germline V and J ends were trimmed by 0 bases and 6 bases, with 10 bases remaining between them.

Details on this clonotype: A read error is possible here, since a much larger clone lies one base away. The V gene is TRBV7-9, the J gene TRBJ1-1; 9 positions match TRBD1. This CDR3 is built from 16 residues. The germline V gene encodes CDR1 SEHNR and CDR2 FQNEAQ (reference sequence). CDR3 in DNA: TGTGCCACCAGCTTAGCGCCCGGGACAGGGTTCACTGAAGCTTTCTTT. This gives the protein CATSLAPGTGFTEAFF.

On this clonotype itself: This could be a read error, since a much larger clone is one nucleotide away. The chain uses TRBV7-7 and TRBJ1-2, with D hard to call. Trimming took 5 bases from V and 11 from J, leaving 12 bases between them. The CDR3 sequence is 11 residues long. The germline gives CDR1 SSHAT, CDR2 FNYEAQ (reference sequence). In nucleotides, the CDR3 is TGTGCCAGCAGCACCGTCAGCCCATACACCTTC. Its translation: CASSTVSPYTF. Combining the CDR3 with reference TRBV7-7 and TRBJ1-2 gives the whole variable domain GAGVSQSPRYKVTKRGQDVTLRCDPISSHATLYWYQQALGQGPEFLTYFNYEAQPDKSGLPSDRFSAERPEGSISTLTIQRTEQRDSAMYRCASSTVSPYTFGSGTRLTVV.

This clonotype has just a few counts. The rearrangement joins TRBV14 to TRBJ2-7; D ambiguous. Per the germline V gene, CDR1 is SGHDN and CDR2 is FVKESK. V was cut by 4 bases and J by 6 bases, with 13 bases left in between. The CDR3 is 13 residues long. CDR3 nucleotides: TGTGCCAGCAGCCCCCACCCGGGCCGCGAGCAGTACTTC. Protein sequence: CASSPHPGREQYF.